These 32 T cell receptor beta chains were all obtained from the same sample, sequenced in a study of T cell responses to AZD1222 COVID-19 vaccine. Produced via immunoSEQ multiplex PCR; TCRdb's table is partial and in-frame only. The sample gives fewer than 130,000 clones, nearly 90% of which show up once; less than 2.5% is in the top ten. Specimen: peripheral blood, collected 28 days after the second AZD1222 dose. The receptor set was obtained from an adult who received the AZD1222 COVID-19 vaccine.

The chain couples TRBV19 to TRBJ2-2; D is perhaps TRBD1 (5 bases). In germline, CDR1 is LNHDA, CDR2 SQIVND (reference sequence). The CDR3 loop spans 12 amino acids. Trimming stripped 9 bases from V and 6 bases from J, with 11 bases between. In DNA, the CDR3 is TGTGCCAGCGCTCAGGGTTCCGGGGAGCTGTTTTTT. Translating it yields CASAQGSGELFF.

The rearrangement links TRBV5-1 to TRBJ1-1; D is unresolved. This CDR3 comprises 14 residues. Germline assignment: CDR1 SGHRS and CDR2 YFSETQ. Trimming removed 5 bases from V and 3 bases from J, with 14 bases in between. The CDR3 DNA is TGCGCCAGCAGTGAAGGGAATGGGGACACTGAAGCTTTCTTT. The encoded protein is CASSEGNGDTEAFF. The full variable domain, its missing parts supplied by reference TRBV5-1 and TRBJ1-1, is KAGVTQTPRYLIKTRGQQVTLSCSPISGHRSVSWYQQTPGQGLQFLFEYFSETQRNKGNFPGRFSGRQFSNSRSEMNVSTLELGDSALYLCASSEGNGDTEAFFGQGTRLTVV.

The chain links TRBV6-5 to TRBJ2-5; D is perhaps TRBD1 (5 bases). The CDR3 has 14 amino acids. V shed 2 bases and J shed 3 bases, with 10 bases lying between them. Germline V gives CDR1 MNHEY, CDR2 SVGAGI. CDR3 in DNA: TGTGCCAGCAGTTACAGAAGGGGTGAAGAGACCCAGTACTTC. The encoded protein is CASSYRRGEETQYF.

V is TRBV24-1 and J is TRBJ1-1, with D hard to call. The ends were cut back, 4 bases at V and 2 bases at J, with 7 bases in the middle. In germline, CDR1 is KGHDR, CDR2 SFDVKD. The CDR3 totals 13 residues. The CDR3 spells CATSDSFNTEAFF. DNA for the CDR3: TGTGCCACCAGTGACTCATTCAACACTGAAGCTTTCTTT.

V and J are TRBV4-1 and TRBJ2-5; 13 bases map to TRBD2. The CDR3 is 20 amino acids. The germline V gene encodes CDR1 MGHRA and CDR2 YSYEKL. V shed 0 bases, J shed 0 bases, and the junction held 10 bases outside the gene matches. CDR3 DNA sequence: TGCGCCAGCAGCCAAGAACCCGGGACTAGCGGGATTTCATACCAAGAGACCCAGTACTTC. It is translated as CASSQEPGTSGISYQETQYF.

The chain uses TRBV9 and TRBJ2-5; 10 positions agree with TRBD2. This CDR3 contains 15 residues. Per the germline V gene, CDR1 is SGDLS and CDR2 is YYNGEE. The V and J ends lost 1 base and 4 bases, in that order; junction bases with no gene match: 4. The CDR3 nucleotides are TGTGCCAGCAGCGTACGGCTAGCGGGAGCAGAGACCCAGTACTTC. Amino acids: CASSVRLAGAETQYF.

The chain uses TRBV2 and TRBJ1-5, with D unresolved. The ends were cut back, 6 bases at V and 4 bases at J, with 16 bases in the middle. Per germline, CDR1 SNHLY and CDR2 FYNNEI. The CDR3 contains 15 residues. Here the CDR3 reads CASRSRHSPNQPQHF. DNA of the CDR3: TGTGCCAGCAGATCCAGACACAGCCCTAATCAGCCCCAGCATTTT.

This chain connects TRBV18 to TRBJ1-2, with TRBD1 as a possible D gene (6 bases). The CDR3 contains 13 residues. V lost 8 bases and J lost 3, with 13 bases in between. CDR1 KGHSH and CDR2 LQKENI come from the germline V gene. CDR3 region: CASTQGMDYGYTF. CDR3 nucleotides: TGTGCCAGCACACAGGGAATGGACTATGGCTACACCTTC.

This chain uses TRBV28 with TRBJ2-7, with D unclear. V shed 3 bases and J shed 7 bases, with 7 bases lying between them. Germline CDR1 is MDHEN and CDR2 is SYDVKM. This CDR3 is built from 11 residues. CDR3 nucleotides: TGTGCCAGCAGTTTGAGCGCGGAGCAGTACTTC. It translates to CASSLSAEQYF.

This chain connects TRBV5-1 to TRBJ2-7; 9 nucleotides line up with TRBD2. CDR3 length: 16 residues. Germline V gives CDR1 SGHRS, CDR2 YFSETQ. J gave up 0 bases and V 1 base, and 5 bases lay outside the gene matches. Here the CDR3 reads CASSLSASGISYEQYF. For the CDR3, the DNA is TGCGCCAGCAGCTTGTCGGCTAGCGGGATCTCCTACGAGCAGTACTTC.

The chain has TRBV6-2 or TRBV6-3 and TRBJ1-3; D uncertain. The CDR3 has 18 residues. The ends were cut back, 0 bases at V and 0 bases at J, with 15 bases in the middle. CDR1 MNHEY and CDR2 SVGEGT come from the germline V gene. The CDR3 region is CASSYSIGDTSSGNTIYF. CDR3 coding DNA: TGTGCCAGCAGTTACTCGATTGGAGACACGTCCTCTGGAAACACCATATATTTT.

The CDR3 DNA reads TGTGCCAGCAGTTTAGGGACGGTCTCTGGGGCCAACGTCCTGACTTTC. It codes for CASSLGTVSGANVLTF. The rearrangement uses TRBV28 and TRBJ2-6; D could derive from TRBD1 or TRBD2 (5 bases each). Trimming shortened V by 2 bases and J by 0 bases, and 8 bases separated the two germline ends. CDR1 MDHEN and CDR2 SYDVKM come from the germline V gene. The CDR3 runs to 16 residues.

The chain is built from TRBV24-1 and TRBJ1-2; unclear D gene. Per the germline V gene, CDR1 is KGHDR and CDR2 is SFDVKD. The CDR3 loop spans 17 amino acids. The V and J ends lost 4 bases and 2 bases respectively, with 19 bases between them. This CDR3 is CATSDGRKDTGNYGYTF. The CDR3 DNA is TGTGCCACCAGTGACGGGCGGAAAGACACGGGAAACTATGGCTACACCTTC.

The V and J genes are TRBV13 and TRBJ2-7; D is unresolved. This CDR3 region has 13 residues. The V end was cut by 2 bases, the J end by 3 bases, with 8 bases between. Germline V lookup: CDR1 PRHDT, CDR2 FYEKMQ (reference sequence). The CDR3 reads CASSLRQSYEQYF. The CDR3 bases are TGTGCCAGCAGCTTACGGCAGAGCTACGAGCAGTACTTC.

In its sample, this clone was seen a few times. This chain joins TRBV27 and TRBJ2-1; 7 bases are a match to TRBD2. This CDR3 is built from 15 residues. The V gene's germline CDR1 is MNHEY and CDR2 SMNVEV (reference sequence). Trimming at V came to 0 bases and at J to 8 bases, leaving 7 bases not matched to a gene. This chain's CDR3 is CASSLSRLAIHEQFF. In DNA form, the CDR3 reads TGTGCCAGCAGTTTATCGAGACTAGCCATCCATGAGCAGTTCTTC.

The rearrangement uses TRBV5-8 and TRBJ1-1, with unresolved D. With 0 bases removed from V and 8 bases from J, the gap between germline ends came to 8 bases. Per the germline V gene, CDR1 is SGHTS and CDR2 is YDEGEE. The CDR3 has 12 residues. CDR3 sequence: CASSLEGAEAFF. CDR3 nucleotides: TGTGCCAGCAGCTTGGAAGGAGCCGAAGCTTTCTTT.

This clone occurred a few times. The chain recombines TRBV27 with TRBJ1-4; the D gene is possibly TRBD1 (6 bases). Per germline, CDR1 MNHEY and CDR2 SMNVEV (reference sequence). V was trimmed by 5 bases and J by 8 bases, leaving 15 bases between them. The CDR3 contains 14 residues. CDR3 loop: CASSLTGLREKLFF. CDR3 DNA: TGTGCCAGCAGTCTTACAGGGCTCCGAGAAAAACTGTTTTTT.

V and J are TRBV7-8 and TRBJ1-4, with 7 bases aligning to TRBD1. The CDR3 runs to 15 residues. V lost 3 bases to trimming and J lost 3 bases; unmatched junction nucleotides: 4. Germline V gene data show CDR1 as SGHVS and CDR2 as FQNEAQ. CDR3 protein: CASSFRDSPNEKLFF. In DNA form, the CDR3 reads TGTGCCAGCAGCTTCCGGGACAGCCCTAATGAAAAACTGTTTTTT.

The V gene is TRBV2, the J gene TRBJ2-1; 9 bases align to TRBD2. Germline V lookup: CDR1 SNHLY, CDR2 FYNNEI. The ends lost 6 bases at V and 6 bases at J; junction bases unmatched: 12. There are 16 residues in the CDR3. CDR3: CASRIARGRAPNEQFF. CDR3 bases: TGTGCCAGCAGGATAGCTCGCGGGAGGGCCCCCAATGAGCAGTTCTTC.

The V and J genes are TRBV12-3 or TRBV12-4 and TRBJ1-2; a possible D gene is TRBD1 (5 bases). V lost 7 bases to trimming and J lost 4 bases, with 13 bases between them. The CDR3 consists of 13 residues. This chain's CDR3 is CASTSDSPYGYTF. CDR3 bases: TGTGCCAGCACCTCCGACAGTCCCTATGGCTACACCTTC.

This chain joins TRBV28 and TRBJ1-2, with TRBD1 as a possible D gene (6 bases). The CDR3 contains 18 residues. In germline, CDR1 is MDHEN, CDR2 SYDVKM. V lost 7 bases, J lost 3 bases, and 27 bases lay in between. The CDR3 region is CASTPRGGRTGIHYGYTF. CDR3 nucleotides: TGTGCCAGCACCCCAAGAGGGGGTAGAACAGGGATTCACTATGGCTACACCTTC.

The V gene is TRBV10-3, the J gene TRBJ1-1; no clear D gene. V was trimmed by 6 bases and J by 1 base, leaving 6 bases between them. The CDR3 is 12 residues long. Looked up from germline, CDR1 is ENHRY and CDR2 is SYGVKD. The CDR3 reads CAIRKGNTEAFF. CDR3 nucleotides: TGTGCCATCAGGAAGGGGAACACTGAAGCTTTCTTT.

In the case of this clone: At one boundary the junction diverges from the germline segment, which might be a read error. The chain uses TRBV7-7 and TRBJ2-1; D is uncertain. Looked up from germline, CDR1 is SSHAT and CDR2 is FNYEAQ (reference sequence). The CDR3 runs to 14 residues. In DNA form, the CDR3 reads TGTGCTAGCAGCTTCAGCACGGGTTACAATGAGCAGTTCTTC. It specifies CASSFSTGYNEQFF.

The chain carries TRBV18 and TRBJ2-3; possibly TRBD2 for D (5 bases). The ends were cut back, 2 bases at V and 1 base at J, with 10 bases in the middle. Germline V gene lookup returns CDR1 KGHSH and CDR2 LQKENI. The CDR3 contains 15 residues. The CDR3 DNA follows: TGTGCCAGCTCACCAGTTGGTAGCGGCACAGATACGCAGTATTTT. It encodes CASSPVGSGTDTQYF.

DNA for the CDR3: TGTGCCAGCAGTGAAGACAGGTACAGTCAAGAGACCCAGTACTTC. Encoded protein: CASSEDRYSQETQYF. The chain uses TRBV2 and TRBJ2-5; maybe TRBD1 (5 bases). V lost 1 base and J 2 bases, leaving 11 bases between the germline ends. CDR1 SNHLY and CDR2 FYNNEI come from the germline V gene. The CDR3 has 15 residues.

The V and J genes are TRBV6-5 and TRBJ2-2, with TRBD2 as a possible D gene (5 bases). V lost 2 bases, J lost 10 bases, and 17 bases lay in between. The CDR3 contains 15 residues. Germline V gives CDR1 MNHEY, CDR2 SVGAGI. The CDR3 nucleotides read TGTGCCAGCAGTTACAGTGGGGTGCCCCGGGAGGAGCTGTTTTTT. Encoded protein: CASSYSGVPREELFF.

The V call is TRBV2, the J call TRBJ2-1, with D uncertain. CDR3 size: 12 residues. V was clipped by 4 bases and J by 7 bases, with 8 bases between them. Germline CDR1 reads SNHLY; CDR2 reads FYNNEI. The CDR3 reads CASSALRNEQFF. The CDR3 bases are TGTGCCAGCAGTGCGTTGCGGAATGAGCAGTTCTTC.

This chain joins TRBV3-1 (or the pseudogene TRBV3-2) and TRBJ2-3; D not resolved. This CDR3 spans 13 amino acids. Germline V gene data show CDR1 as LGHDT and CDR2 as YNNKEL (reference sequence). With 0 bases removed from V and 4 bases from J, the gap between germline ends came to 5 bases. CDR3 in amino acids: CASSQDRADTQYF. CDR3 nucleotides: TGTGCCAGCAGCCAAGATCGGGCAGATACGCAGTATTTT.

This chain links TRBV7-9 with TRBJ2-5; the D gene could be TRBD1 or TRBD2 (6 bases each). Looked up from germline, CDR1 is SEHNR and CDR2 is FQNEAQ (reference sequence). Deletions cut 4 bases from V and 5 bases from J, with 14 bases between. The CDR3 extends over 14 amino acids. CDR3 DNA sequence: TGTGCCAGCAGCTCCATCTACGGGGGCGAGACCCAGTACTTC. Its translation: CASSSIYGGETQYF.

This chain connects TRBV5-1 to TRBJ1-2; possibly TRBD1 for D (5 bases). The CDR3 contains 13 residues. CDR1 SGHRS and CDR2 YFSETQ come from the germline V gene. V was trimmed by 5 bases and J by 0 bases, leaving 8 bases between them. CDR3 nucleotides: TGCGCCAGCAGTAGGGGTACTAACTATGGCTACACCTTC. Its translation is CASSRGTNYGYTF.

This clone showed up just once. Other DNA sequences in this sample translate to the same CDR3. The chain links TRBV28 to TRBJ1-2; no clear D gene. V was pared by 6 bases and J by 2 bases, with 4 bases between. The CDR3 length is 11 residues. Germline lookup yields CDR1 MDHEN and CDR2 SYDVKM. This CDR3 reads CASSLNYGYTF. The CDR3 DNA reads as TGTGCCAGCAGCCTCAACTATGGCTACACCTTC.

The gene calls are TRBV11-2 and TRBJ2-7; 7 bases fit TRBD2. From germline, CDR1 is SGHAT and CDR2 FQNNGV. This CDR3 is built from 13 residues. Trimming removed 7 bases from V and 2 bases from J; junction bases left unmatched: 5. The CDR3 spells CASNRGTTYEQYF. CDR3 nucleotide sequence: TGTGCCAGCAACAGAGGGACTACCTACGAGCAGTACTTC. Based on the CDR3 plus reference TRBV11-2 and TRBJ2-7, the full variable domain is EAGVAQSPRYKIIEKRQSVAFWCNPISGHATLYWYQQILGQGPKLLIQFQNNGVVDDSQLPKDRFSAERLKGVDSTLKIQPAKLEDSAVYLCASNRGTTYEQYFGPGTRLTVT.